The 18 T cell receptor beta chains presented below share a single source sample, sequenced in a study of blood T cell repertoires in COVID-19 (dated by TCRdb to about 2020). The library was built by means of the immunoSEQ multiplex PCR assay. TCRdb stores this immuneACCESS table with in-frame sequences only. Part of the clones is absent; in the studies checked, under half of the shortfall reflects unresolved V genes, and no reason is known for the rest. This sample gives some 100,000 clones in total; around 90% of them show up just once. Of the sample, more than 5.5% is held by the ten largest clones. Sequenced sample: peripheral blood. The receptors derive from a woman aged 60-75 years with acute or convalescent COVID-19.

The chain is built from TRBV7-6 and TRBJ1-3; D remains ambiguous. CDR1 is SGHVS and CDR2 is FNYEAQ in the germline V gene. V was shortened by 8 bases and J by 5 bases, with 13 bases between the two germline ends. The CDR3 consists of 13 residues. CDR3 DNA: TGTGCCAGCGCGACGGCGGCGAGAAACACCATATATTTT. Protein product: CASATAARNTIYF. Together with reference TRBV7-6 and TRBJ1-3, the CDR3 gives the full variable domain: GAGVSQSPRYKVTKRGQDVALRCDPISGHVSLYWYRQALGQGPEFLTYFNYEAQQDKSGLPNDRFSAERPEGSISTLTIQRTEQRDSAMYRCASATAARNTIYFGEGSWLTVV.

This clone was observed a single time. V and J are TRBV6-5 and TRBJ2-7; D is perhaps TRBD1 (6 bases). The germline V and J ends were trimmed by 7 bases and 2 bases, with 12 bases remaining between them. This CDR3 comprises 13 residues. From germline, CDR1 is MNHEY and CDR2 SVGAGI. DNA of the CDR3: TGTGCCAGCAATCAGGGGCTCCCCTACGAGCAGTACGTC. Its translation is CASNQGLPYEQYV.

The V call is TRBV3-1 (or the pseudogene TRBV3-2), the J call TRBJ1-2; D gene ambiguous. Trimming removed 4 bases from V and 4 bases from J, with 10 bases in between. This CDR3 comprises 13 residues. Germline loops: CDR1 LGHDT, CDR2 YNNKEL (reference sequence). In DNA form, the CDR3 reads TGTGCCAGCAGCCCAGCGCGGGGCTATGGCTACACCTTC. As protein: CASSPARGYGYTF.

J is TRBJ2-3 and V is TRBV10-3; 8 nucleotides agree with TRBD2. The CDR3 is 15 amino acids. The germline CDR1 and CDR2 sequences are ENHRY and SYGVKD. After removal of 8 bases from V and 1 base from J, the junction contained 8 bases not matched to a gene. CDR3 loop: CAIGGAGARTDTQYF. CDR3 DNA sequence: TGTGCCATCGGAGGAGCGGGAGCGCGCACAGATACGCAGTATTTT.

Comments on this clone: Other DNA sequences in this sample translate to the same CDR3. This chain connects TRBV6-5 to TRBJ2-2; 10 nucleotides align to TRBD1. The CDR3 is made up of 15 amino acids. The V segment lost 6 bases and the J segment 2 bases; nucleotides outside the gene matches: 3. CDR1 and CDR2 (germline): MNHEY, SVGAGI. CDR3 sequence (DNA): TGTGCCAGCAGACGGACAGGGGGAAACACCGGGGAGCTGTTTTTT. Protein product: CASRRTGGNTGELFF.

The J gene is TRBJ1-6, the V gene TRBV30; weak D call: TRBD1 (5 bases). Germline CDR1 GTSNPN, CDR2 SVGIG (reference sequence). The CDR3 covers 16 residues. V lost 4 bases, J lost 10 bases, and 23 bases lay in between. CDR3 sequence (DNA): TGTGCCTGGAACGAGTACGGGGGTGGGGAGAACTCACCCCTCCACTTT. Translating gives CAWNEYGGGENSPLHF.

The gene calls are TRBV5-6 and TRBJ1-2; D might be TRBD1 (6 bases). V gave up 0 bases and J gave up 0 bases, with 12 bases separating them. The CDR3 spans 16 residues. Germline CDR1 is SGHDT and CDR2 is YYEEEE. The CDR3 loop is CASSLGTTGANYGYTF. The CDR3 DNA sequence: TGTGCCAGCAGCTTGGGGACGACAGGAGCTAACTATGGCTACACCTTC.

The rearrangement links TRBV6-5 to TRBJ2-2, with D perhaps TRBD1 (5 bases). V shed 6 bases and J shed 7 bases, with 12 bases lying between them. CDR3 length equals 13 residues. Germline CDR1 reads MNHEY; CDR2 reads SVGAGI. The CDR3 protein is CASRPSGNGELFF. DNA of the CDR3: TGTGCCAGCAGACCCTCAGGGAACGGGGAGCTGTTTTTT.

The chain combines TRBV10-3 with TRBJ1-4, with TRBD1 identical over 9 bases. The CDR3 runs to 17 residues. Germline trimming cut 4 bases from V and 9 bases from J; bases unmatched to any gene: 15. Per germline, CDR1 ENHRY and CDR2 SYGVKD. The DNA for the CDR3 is TGTGCCATCAGTGCCCGGGCCGGAGGGACAGGGTATCAAAAACTGTTTTTT. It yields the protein CAISARAGGTGYQKLFF.

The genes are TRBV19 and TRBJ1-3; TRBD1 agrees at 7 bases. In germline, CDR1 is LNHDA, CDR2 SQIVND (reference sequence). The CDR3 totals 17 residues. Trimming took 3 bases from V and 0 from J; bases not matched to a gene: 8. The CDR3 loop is CASSIEITGVSGNTIYF. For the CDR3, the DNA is TGTGCCAGTAGTATCGAAATAACAGGGGTCTCTGGAAACACCATATATTTT.

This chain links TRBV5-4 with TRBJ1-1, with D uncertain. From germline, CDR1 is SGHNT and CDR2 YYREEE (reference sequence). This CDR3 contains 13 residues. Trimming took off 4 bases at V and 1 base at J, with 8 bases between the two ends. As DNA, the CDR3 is TGTGCCAGCAGCCCTTCCTGGAACACTGAAGCTTTCTTT. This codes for CASSPSWNTEAFF.

CDR3 sequence reads: CASSFTSAPHQPQHF. The CDR3, as DNA: TGTGCCAGCAGTTTCACTAGTGCCCCGCATCAGCCCCAGCATTTT. The chain is built from TRBV28 and TRBJ1-5; no reliable D call. V was cut by 3 bases and J by 5 bases, with 14 bases left in between. The germline V gene has CDR1 MDHEN and CDR2 SYDVKM. The CDR3 runs to 15 residues. Combining the CDR3 with reference TRBV28 and TRBJ1-5 gives the whole variable domain DVKVTQSSRYLVKRTGEKVFLECVQDMDHENMFWYRQDPGLGLRLIYFSYDVKMKEKGDIPEGYSVSREKKERFSLILESASTNQTSMYLCASSFTSAPHQPQHFGDGTRLSIL.

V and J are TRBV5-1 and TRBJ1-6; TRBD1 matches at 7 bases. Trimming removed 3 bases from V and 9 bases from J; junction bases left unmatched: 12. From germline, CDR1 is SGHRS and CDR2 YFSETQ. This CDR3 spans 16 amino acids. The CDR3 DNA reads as TGCGCCAGCAGCTCAGTGACACAGGGGAGCGTTTCACCCCTCCACTTT. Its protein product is CASSSVTQGSVSPLHF.

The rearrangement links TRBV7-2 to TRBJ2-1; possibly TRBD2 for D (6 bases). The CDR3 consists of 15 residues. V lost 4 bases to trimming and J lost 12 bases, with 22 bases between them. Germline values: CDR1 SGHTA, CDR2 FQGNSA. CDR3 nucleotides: TGTGCCAGCAGCTCAGCAGGAGGGCCCCTTGAAGGGCAGTTCTTC. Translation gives CASSSAGGPLEGQFF.

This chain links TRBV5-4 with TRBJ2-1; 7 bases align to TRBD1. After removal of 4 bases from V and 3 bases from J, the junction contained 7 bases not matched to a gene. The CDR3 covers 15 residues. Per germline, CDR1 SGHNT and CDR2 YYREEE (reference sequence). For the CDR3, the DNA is TGTGCCAGCAGCCCAGGGGGTAATGTCTACAATGAGCAGTTCTTC. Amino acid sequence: CASSPGGNVYNEQFF.

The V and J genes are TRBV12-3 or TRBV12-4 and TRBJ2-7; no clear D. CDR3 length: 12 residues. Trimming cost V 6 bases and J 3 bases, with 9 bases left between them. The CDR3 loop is CASSSVLYEQYV. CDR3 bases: TGTGCCAGCAGCTCCGTACTCTACGAGCAGTACGTC.

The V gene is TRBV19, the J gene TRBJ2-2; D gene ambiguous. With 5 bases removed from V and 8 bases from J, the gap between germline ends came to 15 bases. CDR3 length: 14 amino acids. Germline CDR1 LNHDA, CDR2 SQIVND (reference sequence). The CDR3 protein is CASSLRQVRGELFF. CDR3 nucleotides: TGTGCCAGTAGTCTCAGACAAGTTCGGGGGGAGCTGTTTTTT. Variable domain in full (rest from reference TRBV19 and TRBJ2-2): DGGITQSPKYLFRKEGQNVTLSCEQNLNHDAMYWYRQDPGQGLRLIYYSQIVNDFQKGDIAEGYSVSREKKESFPLTVTSAQKNPTAFYLCASSLRQVRGELFFGEGSRLTVL.

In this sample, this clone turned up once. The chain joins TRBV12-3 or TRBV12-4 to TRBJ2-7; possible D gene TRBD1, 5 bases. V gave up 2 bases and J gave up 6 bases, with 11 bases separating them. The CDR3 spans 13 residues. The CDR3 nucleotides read TGTGCCAGCAGTTTACAGCAGCAGGGCGAGCAGTACGTC. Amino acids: CASSLQQQGEQYV.